Shown below are 23 T cell receptor beta chains from a single sample sequenced in a study of blood T cell repertoires in COVID-19. Some clones are missing from TCRdb's copy, which holds only in-frame ones; the method was immunoSEQ multiplex PCR. This table has about 100,000 clones, roughly nine tenths appearing once. The material sequenced was peripheral blood. Every receptor here comes from a human donor in a cohort sampled during active COVID-19.

The chain uses TRBV5-8 and TRBJ1-6; D possibly corresponds to TRBD1 (6 bases). Germline values: CDR1 SGHTS, CDR2 YDEGEE. Trimming pared 4 bases from V and 6 bases from J, leaving 11 bases between. This CDR3 has 14 amino acids. In DNA form, the CDR3 reads TGTGCCAGCAGCCCGGGACAACCTAATTCACCCCTCCACTTT. It encodes CASSPGQPNSPLHF.

This chain connects TRBV4-1 to TRBJ2-7, with D tentatively TRBD2 (5 bases). The CDR3 has 16 residues. V was pared by 4 bases and J by 5 bases, with 21 bases between. Looked up from germline, CDR1 is MGHRA and CDR2 is YSYEKL. CDR3 sequence reads: CASSPRQERALDEQYF. The CDR3 DNA follows: TGCGCCAGCAGCCCTAGGCAGGAGAGGGCGTTAGACGAGCAGTACTTC.

The J gene is TRBJ2-1, the V gene TRBV7-8; 10 bases align to TRBD2. V was clipped by 3 bases and J by 4 bases; unmatched bases: 12. CDR1 and CDR2 (germline): SGHVS, FQNEAQ. There are 18 residues in the CDR3. The CDR3 sequence is CASSLVSSGSLIYNEQFF. The CDR3, as DNA: TGTGCCAGCAGCTTGGTGTCTAGCGGGAGCCTGATATACAATGAGCAGTTCTTC.

The chain is built from TRBV9 and TRBJ2-1; the match to TRBD2 covers 7 bases. The CDR3 contains 19 residues. With V trimmed by 2 bases and J by 3 bases, 17 bases remained unmatched. Germline CDR1 and CDR2: SGDLS and YYNGEE. CDR3 residues: CASSVPSKPNGGFYNEQFF. The CDR3 DNA is TGTGCCAGCAGCGTTCCATCCAAACCGAACGGGGGGTTCTACAATGAGCAGTTCTTC.

The V gene is TRBV27, the J gene TRBJ2-3; TRBD1 aligns across 7 bases. This CDR3 has 16 amino acids. V lost 4 bases and J lost 7; bases outside the gene matches: 14. The V gene's germline CDR1 is MNHEY and CDR2 SMNVEV (reference sequence). CDR3 sequence: CASSWPRGQGEHTQYF. The DNA of the CDR3 is TGTGCCAGCAGTTGGCCTAGGGGGCAAGGAGAGCATACGCAGTATTTT.

The J gene is TRBJ2-3, the V gene TRBV5-1, with D tentatively TRBD1 (5 bases). The CDR3 has 15 residues. The germline gives CDR1 SGHRS, CDR2 YFSETQ. The V end was cut by 0 bases, the J end by 2 bases, with 10 bases between. CDR3 amino acids: CASSLDRGNTDTQYF. DNA of the CDR3: TGCGCCAGCAGCTTGGATAGGGGAAACACAGATACGCAGTATTTT.

The J gene is TRBJ1-1, the V gene TRBV6-6; perhaps TRBD1 as D (5 bases). The CDR3 sequence is 13 residues long. Germline CDR1 reads MNHNY; CDR2 reads SVGAGI (reference sequence). Trimming stripped 8 bases from V and 0 bases from J, with 10 bases between. The CDR3 is CASGQTVNTEAFF. CDR3 nucleotides: TGTGCCAGCGGCCAGACAGTGAACACTGAAGCTTTCTTT.

This clone has only one observation. V gene TRBV15 combines with J gene TRBJ1-3, with D hard to call. Trimming pared 0 bases from V and 0 bases from J, leaving 9 bases between. Germline CDR1 and CDR2: LNHNV and YYDKDF (reference sequence). The CDR3 has 16 amino acids. CDR3 sequence: CATSRDPGSSGNTIYF. As DNA, the CDR3 is TGTGCCACCAGCAGAGATCCTGGTAGCTCTGGAAACACCATATATTTT.

The chain joins TRBV9 to TRBJ1-1; no reliable D call. Germline V gene data show CDR1 as SGDLS and CDR2 as YYNGEE. The V end was cut by 2 bases, the J end by 0 bases, with 14 bases between. The CDR3 is 16 amino acids. CDR3 sequence reads: CASSVGEGTLNTEAFF. The CDR3 coding sequence is TGTGCCAGCAGCGTCGGGGAGGGAACCTTGAACACTGAAGCTTTCTTT.

This chain joins TRBV6-6 and TRBJ2-7, with a weak D call TRBD1 (5 bases). Per the germline V gene, CDR1 is MNHNY and CDR2 is SVGAGI (reference sequence). V was trimmed by 5 bases and J by 4 bases, leaving 9 bases between them. This CDR3 region has 12 residues. The CDR3 loop is CASSNQGYEQYF. DNA for the CDR3: TGTGCCAGCAGTAATCAGGGATACGAGCAGTACTTC.

This CDR3 reads CAWSADRGIKSGNTIYF. For the CDR3, the DNA is TGTGCCTGGAGTGCAGACAGGGGGATTAAATCTGGAAACACCATATATTTT. The chain couples TRBV30 to TRBJ1-3, with 9 bases that match TRBD1. The CDR3 is 17 residues long. The V and J ends lost 1 base and 1 base, in that order; junction bases with no gene match: 8. Germline loops: CDR1 GTSNPN, CDR2 SVGIG (reference sequence).

V usage is TRBV7-6 and J usage is TRBJ2-1; 11 bases agree with TRBD2. CDR3 length equals 16 residues. Germline lookup yields CDR1 SGHVS and CDR2 FNYEAQ. The V segment lost 5 bases and the J segment 4 bases; nucleotides outside the gene matches: 7. CDR3 region: CASSTLAGGPYNEQFF. The CDR3 nucleotides are TGTGCCAGCAGCACCCTAGCGGGGGGCCCATACAATGAGCAGTTCTTC. The full variable domain, completed using reference TRBV7-6 and TRBJ2-1, is GAGVSQSPRYKVTKRGQDVALRCDPISGHVSLYWYRQALGQGPEFLTYFNYEAQQDKSGLPNDRFSAERPEGSISTLTIQRTEQRDSAMYRCASSTLAGGPYNEQFFGPGTRLTVL.

This sequence joins TRBV7-2 and TRBJ2-7, with D unresolved. Germline V gives CDR1 SGHTA, CDR2 FQGNSA. The CDR3 sequence is 15 residues long. V was cut by 3 bases and J by 0 bases, with 12 bases left in between. This CDR3 is CASSFDSSSSYEQYF. The CDR3 nucleotides are TGTGCCAGCAGCTTTGATAGCTCGAGCTCCTACGAGCAGTACTTC. The entire variable domain, with the rest obtained from reference TRBV7-2 and TRBJ2-7, is as follows: GAGVSQSPSNKVTEKGKDVELRCDPISGHTALYWYRQSLGQGLEFLIYFQGNSAPDKSGLPSDRFSAERTGGSVSTLTIQRTQQEDSAVYLCASSFDSSSSYEQYFGPGTRLTVT.

The V gene is TRBV3-1 (or the pseudogene TRBV3-2), the J gene TRBJ2-2; the D is unclear. V gave up 0 bases and J gave up 2 bases, with 10 bases separating them. The CDR3 spans 16 residues. CDR1 LGHDT and CDR2 YNNKEL come from the germline V gene (reference sequence). CDR3 protein: CASSQEGLLNTGELFF. CDR3 bases: TGTGCCAGCAGCCAAGAGGGCCTTTTAAACACCGGGGAGCTGTTTTTT.

This chain joins TRBV30 and TRBJ1-1, with D unresolved. V shed 4 bases and J shed 0 bases, with 9 bases lying between them. Germline CDR1 and CDR2: GTSNPN and SVGIG (reference sequence). The CDR3 consists of 13 residues. CDR3: CAWTAEVNTEAFF. CDR3 in DNA: TGTGCCTGGACCGCAGAAGTGAACACTGAAGCTTTCTTT.

The chain uses TRBV12-3 or TRBV12-4 and TRBJ2-5; 7 bases line up with TRBD1. The CDR3 sequence is 13 residues long. V dropped 8 bases and J dropped 2; count of bases not matched to a gene: 5. The CDR3, as DNA: TGTGCCAGCCAATCGGACAGGCAAGAGACCCAGTACTTC. This encodes CASQSDRQETQYF.

On this clone: The same CDR3 also results from other DNA sequences found in this sample. The chain uses TRBV2 and TRBJ1-6; weak D call: TRBD1 (6 bases). Germline CDR1 SNHLY, CDR2 FYNNEI. CDR3 length: 15 residues. Between the trimmed V and J ends, which lost 6 bases and 9 bases, there was a span of 18 bases. The CDR3 region has the DNA TGTGCCAGCAGAGACGCGGGGGGCGGGGGTTCACCCCTCCACTTT. This encodes CASRDAGGGGSPLHF.

The V call is TRBV5-1, the J call TRBJ1-2; D might be TRBD1 (6 bases). V lost 2 bases and J lost 2, with 7 bases in between. This CDR3 comprises 13 residues. The germline V gene encodes CDR1 SGHRS and CDR2 YFSETQ. CDR3 nucleotides: TGCGCCAGCAGCTTAGGACAGAACTATGGCTACACCTTC. It encodes CASSLGQNYGYTF.

V gene TRBV6-5 combines with J gene TRBJ2-3, with 9 nucleotides matching TRBD1. This CDR3 is built from 15 residues. V gave up 7 bases and J gave up 0 bases; unmatched junction bases: 5. Per the germline V gene, CDR1 is MNHEY and CDR2 is SVGAGI. CDR3 region: CASTDRGVSTDTQYF. For the CDR3, the DNA is TGTGCCAGCACCGACAGGGGGGTTAGCACAGATACGCAGTATTTT.

This clone was detected once. This chain uses TRBV6-5 with TRBJ1-4; 8 bases align to TRBD1. The V and J ends lost 5 bases and 7 bases, in that order; junction bases with no gene match: 6. The CDR3 totals 14 residues. The germline CDR1 and CDR2 sequences are MNHEY and SVGAGI. CDR3 nucleotide sequence: TGTGCCAGCAGTCGGGACAGGAAGGCTGAAAAACTGTTTTTT. Translating it yields CASSRDRKAEKLFF.

This clone showed up just a few times. V is TRBV4-3 and J is TRBJ1-1; D uncertain. Germline-derived CDR1 and CDR2 are LGHNA and YSLEER. The CDR3 is made up of 14 amino acids. V was shortened by 1 base and J by 4 bases, with 10 bases between the two germline ends. The CDR3 here is CASSQGAVGTEAFF. The CDR3 DNA is TGCGCCAGCAGCCAAGGAGCGGTCGGCACTGAAGCTTTCTTT.

On this clone itself: One junction end disagrees with the germline gene, perhaps due to a read error. The chain links TRBV30 to TRBJ2-3; 8 bases line up with TRBD2. This CDR3 has 15 amino acids. The germline V gene has CDR1 GTSNPN and CDR2 SVGIG (reference sequence). Here the CDR3 DNA reads TGTACCTGGAGTGTAACGGGAGGGCCTGGGGATACGCAGTATTTT. It translates to CTWSVTGGPGDTQYF.

J is TRBJ2-5 and V is TRBV7-8; possibly TRBD2 for D (5 bases). CDR1 and CDR2 (germline): SGHVS, FQNEAQ. This CDR3 region has 14 residues. Trimming left V 5 bases short and J 5 bases short, with 15 bases between. In nucleotides, the CDR3 is TGTGCCAGCAGCCCTACGGACTTCCAGGAGACCCAGTACTTC. Translation: CASSPTDFQETQYF.